This T cell receptor beta chain was found in a study of OX40 agonist ivuxolimab in advanced cancers. Overall study context: Patients enrolled in dose escalation were diagnosed with hepatocellular carcinoma, melanoma, renal cell or head and neck cancer. Prior anti-PD-1, anti-PD-L1 or anti-CTLA-4 therapy was allowed; 40% had some.

Any history of autoimmune disease or systemic immunosuppression disqualified patients. Measured with immunoSEQ multiplex PCR; TCRdb has only the in-frame clones, and not every one. The table shows around 94,000 clones, with approximately 85% occurring only once. CDR1 and CDR2 from the germline V gene are LNHNV and YYDKDF (reference sequence). The ends were cut back, 2 bases at V and 3 bases at J, with 10 bases in the middle. This CDR3 has 14 residues. The chain combines TRBV15 with TRBJ1-1, with a possible D match to TRBD1 (5 bases). This TCR was sampled from an adult with an advanced solid tumor such as melanoma, head and neck, liver or kidney cancer. This specimen was CD4+ or CD8+ T cells sorted from blood, taken in a trial of the OX40 agonist ivuxolimab. CDR3 bases: TGTGCCACCAGCAGAACAACAGGTGACACTGAAGCTTTCTTT. Translating it yields CATSRTTGDTEAFF. Complete variable domain (other parts from reference TRBV15 and TRBJ1-1): DAMVIQNPRYQVTQFGKPVTLSCSQTLNHNVMYWYQQKSSQAPKLLFHYYDKDFNNEADTPDNFQSRRPNTSFCFLDIRSPGLGDTAMYLCATSRTTGDTEAFFGQGTRLTVV.